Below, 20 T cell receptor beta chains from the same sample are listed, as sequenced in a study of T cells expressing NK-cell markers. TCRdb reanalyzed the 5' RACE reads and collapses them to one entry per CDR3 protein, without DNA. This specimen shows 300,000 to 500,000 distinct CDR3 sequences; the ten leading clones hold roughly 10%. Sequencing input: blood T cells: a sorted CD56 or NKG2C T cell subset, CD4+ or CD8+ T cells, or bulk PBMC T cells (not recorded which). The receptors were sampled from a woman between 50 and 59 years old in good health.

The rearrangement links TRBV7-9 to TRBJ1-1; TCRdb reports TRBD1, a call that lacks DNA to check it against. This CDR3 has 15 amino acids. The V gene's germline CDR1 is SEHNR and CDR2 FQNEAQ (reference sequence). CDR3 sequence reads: CASSSNRGSPTEAFF.

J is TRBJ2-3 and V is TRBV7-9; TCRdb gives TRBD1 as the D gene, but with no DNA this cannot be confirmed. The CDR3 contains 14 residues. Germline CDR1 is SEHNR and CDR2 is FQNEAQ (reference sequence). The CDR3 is CASSRSGPGDTQYF.

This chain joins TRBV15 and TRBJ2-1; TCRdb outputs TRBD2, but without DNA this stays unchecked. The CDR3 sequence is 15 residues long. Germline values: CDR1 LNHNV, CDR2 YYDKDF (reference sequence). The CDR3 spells CATSKPGLAYNEQFF.

The CDR3 spells CASSPGRGWDEQFF. The chain has TRBV7-7 and TRBJ2-1; the D call from TCRdb, TRBD1, cannot be confirmed without DNA. Germline CDR1 is SSHAT and CDR2 is FNYEAQ (reference sequence). This CDR3 has 14 amino acids. Using reference TRBV7-7 and TRBJ2-1 for the parts outside the CDR3, the full variable domain is GAGVSQSPRYKVTKRGQDVTLRCDPISSHATLYWYQQALGQGPEFLTYFNYEAQPDKSGLPSDRFSAERPEGSISTLTIQRTEQRDSAMYRCASSPGRGWDEQFFGPGTRLTVL.

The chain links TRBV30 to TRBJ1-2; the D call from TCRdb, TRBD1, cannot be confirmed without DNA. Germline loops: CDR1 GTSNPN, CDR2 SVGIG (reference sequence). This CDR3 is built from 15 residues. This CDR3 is CAWNRDRGRFGGYTF.

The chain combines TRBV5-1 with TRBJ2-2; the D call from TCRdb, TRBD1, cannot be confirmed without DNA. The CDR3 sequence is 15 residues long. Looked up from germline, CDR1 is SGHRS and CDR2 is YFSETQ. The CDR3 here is CASRGTGQGTGELFF.

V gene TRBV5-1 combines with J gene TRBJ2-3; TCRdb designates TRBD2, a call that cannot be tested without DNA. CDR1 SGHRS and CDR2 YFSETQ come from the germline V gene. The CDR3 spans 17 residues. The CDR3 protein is CATKANLLAGVADTQYF.

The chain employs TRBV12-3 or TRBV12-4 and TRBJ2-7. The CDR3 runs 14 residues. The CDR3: CASSLRAQTYEQYF.

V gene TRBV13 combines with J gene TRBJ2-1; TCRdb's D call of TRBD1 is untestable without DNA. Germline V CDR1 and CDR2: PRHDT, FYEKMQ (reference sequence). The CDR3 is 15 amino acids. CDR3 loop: CASSLRTGTYNEQFF.

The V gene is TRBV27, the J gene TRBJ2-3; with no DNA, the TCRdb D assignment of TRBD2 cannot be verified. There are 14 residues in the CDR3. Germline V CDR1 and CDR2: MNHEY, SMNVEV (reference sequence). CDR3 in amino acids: CASSLLAGRDTQYF.

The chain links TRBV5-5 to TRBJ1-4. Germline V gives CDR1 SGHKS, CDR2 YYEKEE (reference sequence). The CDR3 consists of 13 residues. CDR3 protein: CASSWGPNEKLFF.

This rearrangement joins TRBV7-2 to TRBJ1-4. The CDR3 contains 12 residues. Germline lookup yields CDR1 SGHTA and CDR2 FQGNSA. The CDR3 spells CASSLDGEKLFF.

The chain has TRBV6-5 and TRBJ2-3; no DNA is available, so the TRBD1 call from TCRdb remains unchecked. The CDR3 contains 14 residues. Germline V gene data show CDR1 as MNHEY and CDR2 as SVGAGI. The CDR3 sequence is CAIRARTVVDTQYF.

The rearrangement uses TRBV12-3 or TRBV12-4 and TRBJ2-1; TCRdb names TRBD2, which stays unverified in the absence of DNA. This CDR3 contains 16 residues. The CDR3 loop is CASSRPPGKPYNEQFF.

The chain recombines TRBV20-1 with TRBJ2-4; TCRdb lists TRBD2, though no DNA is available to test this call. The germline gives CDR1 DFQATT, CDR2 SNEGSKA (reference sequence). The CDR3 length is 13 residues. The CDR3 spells CSASSGTMGIQYF.

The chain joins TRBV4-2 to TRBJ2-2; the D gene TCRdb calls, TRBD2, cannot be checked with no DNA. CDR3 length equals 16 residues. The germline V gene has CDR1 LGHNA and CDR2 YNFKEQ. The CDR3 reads CASSQLTRGNTGELFF.

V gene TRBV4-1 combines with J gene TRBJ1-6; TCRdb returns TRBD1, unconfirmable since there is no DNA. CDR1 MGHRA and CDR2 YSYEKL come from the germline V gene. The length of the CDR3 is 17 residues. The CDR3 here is CASRRIRGQVGDSPLHF.

The CDR3 sequence is CASSLESGGEQFF. The chain combines TRBV11-1 with TRBJ2-1; TCRdb's D call of TRBD1 is untestable without DNA. Germline assignment: CDR1 SGHAT and CDR2 FQDESV (reference sequence). CDR3 size: 13 residues. Variable domain in full (rest from reference TRBV11-1 and TRBJ2-1): EAEVAQSPRYKITEKSQAVAFWCDPISGHATLYWYRQILGQGPELLVQFQDESVVDDSQLPKDRFSAERLKGVDSTLKIQPAELGDSAMYLCASSLESGGEQFFGPGTRLTVL.

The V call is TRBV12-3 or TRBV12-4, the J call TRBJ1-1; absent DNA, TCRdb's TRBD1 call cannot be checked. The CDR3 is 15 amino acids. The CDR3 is CASSLAQGGHTEAFF.

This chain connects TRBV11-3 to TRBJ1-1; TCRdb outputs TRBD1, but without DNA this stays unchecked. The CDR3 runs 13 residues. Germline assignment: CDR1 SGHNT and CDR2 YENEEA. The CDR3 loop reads CASSFDRELEAFF.